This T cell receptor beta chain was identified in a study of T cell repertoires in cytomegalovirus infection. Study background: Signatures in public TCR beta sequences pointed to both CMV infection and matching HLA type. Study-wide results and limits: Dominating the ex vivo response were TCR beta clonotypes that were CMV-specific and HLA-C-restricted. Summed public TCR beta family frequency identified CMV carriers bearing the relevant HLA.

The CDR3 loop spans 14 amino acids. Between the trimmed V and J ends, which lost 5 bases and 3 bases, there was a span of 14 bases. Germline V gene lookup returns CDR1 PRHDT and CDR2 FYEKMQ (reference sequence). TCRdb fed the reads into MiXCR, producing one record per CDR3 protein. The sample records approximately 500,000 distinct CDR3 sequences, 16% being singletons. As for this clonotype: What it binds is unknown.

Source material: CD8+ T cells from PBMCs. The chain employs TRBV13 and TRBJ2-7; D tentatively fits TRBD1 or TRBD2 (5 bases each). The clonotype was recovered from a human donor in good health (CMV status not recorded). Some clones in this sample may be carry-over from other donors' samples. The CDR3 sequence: CASSTRDGLYEQYF. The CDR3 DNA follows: TGTGCCAGCAGCACCCGGGACGGCCTCTACGAGCAGTACTTC.